The sample holds a few counts of the clone carrying this TCR beta chain. What it recognizes is unknown. Together with a sample-barcoded 5' primer, a J-beta primer mix was included in a second PCR lasting about 6 to 11 cycles. TCRdb reprocessed the 5' RACE reads with MiXCR, giving one entry per CDR3 protein. This sample has 1 million or so distinct CDR3 sequences, with more than 40% found just once. The sample is drawn from a study of blood T cells in healthy people across ages. This CDR3 is built from 13 residues. V was shortened by 11 bases and J by 2 bases, with 10 bases between the two germline ends. Germline V gene data show CDR1 as MNHNS and CDR2 as SASEGT. Study findings and constraints: In older individuals, TCR beta diversity per million T cells was lower, falling roughly linearly with age.

The chain uses TRBV6-1 and TRBJ2-6; perhaps TRBD1 as D (5 bases). This receptor was taken from a woman aged 60 to 75 in good health. Sequenced input: blood. DNA for the CDR3: TGTGCCGGAAGGGGTACTGGGGCCAACGTCCTGACTTTC. Amino acids: CAGRGTGANVLTF.